The rows below give T cell receptor beta chains drawn from one sample of a study of blood T cell repertoires in COVID-19. Profiling relied on immunoSEQ multiplex PCR, and the TCRdb table lists in-frame clones only, not all of them. Among over 150,000 clones listed, less than 85% were seen once. Source material: peripheral blood. The receptors derive from a woman of 80 years or more with active or convalescent COVID-19. Both conserved end residues are part of each CDR3. The order of the fields is V gene, clone size, J gene, D gene, CDR3 protein, CDR3 DNA. The D gene is left open where the match is weak. The size field is filled for only some rows; it gives once, few, many or a size class.

TRBV4-1	few	TRBJ1-2	.	CASSQGQAADYGYTF	TGCGCCAGCAGCCAAGGTCAAGCCGCGGACTATGGCTACACCTTC
TRBV18	.	TRBJ2-2	.	CASSPGTLTGELFF	TGTGCCAGCTCACCCGGGACACTTACCGGGGAGCTGTTTTTT
TRBV2	.	TRBJ1-3	.	CASYYDGNTIYF	TGTGCCAGCTACTACGATGGAAACACCATATATTTT
TRBV5-4	.	TRBJ2-1	TRBD1	CASSLKDRTYNEQFF	TGTGCCAGCAGCTTGAAGGACAGGACCTACAATGAGCAGTTCTTC
TRBV19	.	TRBJ1-2	TRBD1	CASSKERTGVGYTF	TGTGCCAGTAGTAAAGAACGGACAGGGGTTGGCTACACCTTC
TRBV11-3	.	TRBJ2-1	TRBD2	CASSLALAGTFNEQFF	TGTGCCAGCAGCTTAGCACTAGCGGGAACCTTCAATGAGCAGTTCTTC
TRBV6-5	.	TRBJ1-2	TRBD1	CASRRQGDGGYTF	TGTGCCAGCAGGCGACAGGGGGATGGTGGCTACACCTTC
TRBV3-1/TRBV3-2	.	TRBJ2-2	.	CASSTGYRVDTGELFF	TGTGCCAGCAGCACGGGTTACAGGGTCGACACCGGGGAGCTGTTTTTT
TRBV20-1	.	TRBJ2-6	.	CSASGGQSSGANVLTF	TGCAGTGCTAGTGGGGGACAAAGCTCTGGGGCCAACGTCCTGACTTTC
TRBV7-9	.	TRBJ2-1	.	CASSSRGLVGNEQFF	TGTGCCAGCAGCTCCCGCGGCCTGGTGGGCAATGAGCAGTTCTTC
TRBV11-2	once	TRBJ1-1	.	CASSLEGTRGTEAFF	TGTGCCAGCAGCTTAGAAGGGACAAGGGGAACTGAAGCTTTCTTT
TRBV4-1	.	TRBJ2-7	.	CASSLSTGTSYEQYF	TGCGCCAGCAGCCTAAGCACGGGGACTTCCTACGAGCAGTACTTC
TRBV25-1	few	TRBJ1-2	.	CASIGGQGIYGYTF	TGTGCCAGCATTGGAGGGCAGGGAATCTATGGCTACACCTTC
TRBV6-5	once	TRBJ1-1	.	CASRTNYRVNEAFF	TGTGCCAGCAGGACCAACTACAGGGTTAATGAAGCTTTCTTT
TRBV7-9	once	TRBJ2-7	TRBD2	CASSFGGFSYEQYF	TGTGCCAGCAGCTTCGGGGGGTTCTCCTACGAGCAGTACTTC
TRBV6-1	.	TRBJ2-7	.	CASSEGQAYEQYF	TGTGCCAGCAGTGAAGGACAGGCCTACGAGCAGTACTTC
TRBV5-5	.	TRBJ2-1	TRBD1	CASSLGQGYEQFF	TGTGCCAGCAGCTTAGGACAGGGCTATGAGCAGTTCTTC